This T cell receptor (beta chain) is from a study of lymphopenia after photon versus proton radiotherapy. The repertoire was sequenced with immunoSEQ multiplex PCR; TCRdb's copy has only in-frame clones and lacks some. The data hold approximately 66,000 clones, with approximately 83% observed a single time. The clonotype was recovered from a man aged 40-55 years with gastric cancer. This material consisted of peripheral blood, taken from a patient treated with photon-based radiotherapy.

The CDR3 reads CASSGTEAYEQYF. The CDR3 nucleotides are TGTGCCAGCAGCGGAACAGAAGCCTACGAGCAGTACTTC. The J gene is TRBJ2-7, the V gene TRBV9; D gene unclear. Germline CDR1 SGDLS, CDR2 YYNGEE. The germline V and J ends were trimmed by 3 bases and 2 bases, with 9 bases remaining between them. The CDR3 covers 13 residues.